This entry lists 31 T cell receptor beta chains sequenced from one sample in a study of blood T cell repertoires in COVID-19. The table came from immunoSEQ multiplex PCR; TCRdb's copy has only in-frame clones and leaves some out. The sample carries 200,000 to 300,000 clones, approximately 84% recorded once. The sequenced material came from PBMCs or T cells enriched from blood (not recorded which). The receptors originated from a man aged 35 to 55 who had recovered from COVID-19.

The V call is TRBV14, the J call TRBJ2-1, with D unresolved. In germline, CDR1 is SGHDN, CDR2 FVKESK. The CDR3 contains 12 residues. Trimming left V 1 base short and J 10 bases short, with 8 bases between. CDR3 DNA: TGTGCCAGCAGCCAAGCGCGGTTGGAGCAGTTCTTC. Translated: CASSQARLEQFF.

CDR3 sequence: CASSPNIAGVYNEQFF. The CDR3 DNA reads as TGTGCCAGCAGCCCCAATATAGCGGGAGTATACAATGAGCAGTTCTTC. The chain couples TRBV7-7 to TRBJ2-1; 9 positions match TRBD2. CDR3 size: 16 residues. CDR1 and CDR2 from the germline V gene are SSHAT and FNYEAQ (reference sequence). V gave up 5 bases and J gave up 4 bases; unmatched junction bases: 9.

J is TRBJ2-7 and V is TRBV30; perhaps TRBD2 as D (5 bases). The CDR3 loop spans 17 amino acids. Trimming stripped 0 bases from V and 9 bases from J, with 27 bases between. Per the germline V gene, CDR1 is GTSNPN and CDR2 is SVGIG (reference sequence). CDR3 in amino acids: CAWSVKNGIPLRDVQYF. The DNA for the CDR3 is TGTGCCTGGAGTGTTAAAAACGGGATACCCCTTCGGGATGTGCAGTACTTC.

There are a few counts of this clone. The chain uses TRBV3-1 (or the pseudogene TRBV3-2) and TRBJ1-1; TRBD1 is a possible D gene (6 bases). CDR1 and CDR2 (germline): LGHDT, YNNKEL (reference sequence). Trimming left V 7 bases short and J 12 bases short, with 21 bases between. The CDR3 has 13 amino acids. CDR3 sequence: CASIPPGEGETFF. CDR3 bases: TGTGCCAGCATCCCCCCCGGGGAGGGGGAAACTTTCTTT.

The chain couples TRBV28 to TRBJ2-3; 8 nucleotides match TRBD2. The CDR3 loop spans 16 amino acids. Germline loops: CDR1 MDHEN, CDR2 SYDVKM. V shed 6 bases, J shed 0 bases, and the junction held 8 bases outside the gene matches. The CDR3 bases are TGTGCCAGCAGCTTTATAGCGGGGTCTAGCACAGATACGCAGTATTTT. Protein sequence: CASSFIAGSSTDTQYF.

This clone has just one count. The chain couples TRBV7-3 to TRBJ1-3, with D uncertain. The ends were cut back, 2 bases at V and 2 bases at J, with 7 bases in the middle. CDR1 and CDR2 from the germline V gene are SGHTA and FQGTGA. The CDR3 length is 14 residues. The DNA of the CDR3 is TGTGCCAGCAGCTTATCAGGCGCTGGAAACACCATATATTTT. Its protein product is CASSLSGAGNTIYF.

The chain combines TRBV6-1 with TRBJ2-7, with 8 positions matching TRBD1. The CDR3 is made up of 17 amino acids. CDR1 and CDR2 (germline): MNHNS, SASEGT. The ends lost 3 bases at V and 4 bases at J; junction bases unmatched: 14. Here the CDR3 DNA reads TGTGCCAGCAGTGACCCCACTGCAGGGGGCTGGGGATACGAGCAGTACTTC. It translates to CASSDPTAGGWGYEQYF.

The V gene is TRBV11-2, the J gene TRBJ2-3; 10 bases are shared with TRBD2. The ends lost 0 bases at V and 3 bases at J; junction bases unmatched: 6. Germline values: CDR1 SGHAT, CDR2 FQNNGV. The CDR3 is 17 residues long. The CDR3 DNA reads TGTGCCAGCAGCTTAGAAGTAGCGGGAGGTCGGACAGATACGCAGTATTTT. Translated, it gives CASSLEVAGGRTDTQYF. The whole variable domain, remainder taken from reference TRBV11-2 and TRBJ2-3, is EAGVAQSPRYKIIEKRQSVAFWCNPISGHATLYWYQQILGQGPKLLIQFQNNGVVDDSQLPKDRFSAERLKGVDSTLKIQPAKLEDSAVYLCASSLEVAGGRTDTQYFGPGTRLTVL.

The J gene is TRBJ2-1, the V gene TRBV2; TRBD2 matches 14 bases. There are 15 residues in the CDR3. Germline CDR1 and CDR2: SNHLY and FYNNEI. Trimming removed 6 bases from V and 7 bases from J; junction bases left unmatched: 5. The chain's CDR3 is CASSPGTSGSNEQFF. The CDR3 nucleotides are TGTGCCAGCAGCCCCGGGACTAGCGGGAGTAATGAGCAGTTCTTC. Supplemented by reference TRBV2 and TRBJ2-1, the full variable domain reads EPEVTQTPSHQVTQMGQEVILRCVPISNHLYFYWYRQILGQKVEFLVSFYNNEISEKSEIFDDQFSVERPDGSNFTLKIRSTKLEDSAMYFCASSPGTSGSNEQFFGPGTRLTVL.

The genes are TRBV2 and TRBJ2-7; D unresolved. CDR1 is SNHLY and CDR2 is FYNNEI in the germline V gene. The CDR3 sequence is 11 residues long. The V and J ends lost 5 bases and 4 bases respectively, with 6 bases between them. The CDR3 sequence: CASSNNYEQYF. The DNA of the CDR3 is TGTGCCAGCAGTAACAATTACGAGCAGTACTTC. The whole variable domain, filled in from reference TRBV2 and TRBJ2-7, reads EPEVTQTPSHQVTQMGQEVILRCVPISNHLYFYWYRQILGQKVEFLVSFYNNEISEKSEIFDDQFSVERPDGSNFTLKIRSTKLEDSAMYFCASSNNYEQYFGPGTRLTVT.

V and J are TRBV5-1 and TRBJ2-1; 10 bases align to TRBD2. The CDR3 extends over 17 amino acids. Germline V gives CDR1 SGHRS, CDR2 YFSETQ. The V and J ends lost 2 bases and 0 bases, in that order; junction bases with no gene match: 5. The DNA of the CDR3 is TGCGCCAGCAGCTTCGGGGCTAGCGGGAGCTCCTACAATGAGCAGTTCTTC. Translated: CASSFGASGSSYNEQFF. The variable domain in full, completed from reference TRBV5-1 and TRBJ2-1, reads KAGVTQTPRYLIKTRGQQVTLSCSPISGHRSVSWYQQTPGQGLQFLFEYFSETQRNKGNFPGRFSGRQFSNSRSEMNVSTLELGDSALYLCASSFGASGSSYNEQFFGPGTRLTVL.

The rearrangement joins TRBV27 to TRBJ2-1; 7 bases line up with TRBD2. V gave up 5 bases and J gave up 8 bases; unmatched junction bases: 12. Germline values: CDR1 MNHEY, CDR2 SMNVEV (reference sequence). The CDR3 runs 15 residues. The CDR3 is CASSDGSTSVDEQFF. CDR3 nucleotides: TGTGCCAGCAGTGACGGGAGTACTAGCGTAGATGAGCAGTTCTTC.

This chain uses TRBV3-1 (or the pseudogene TRBV3-2) with TRBJ2-5; weak D call: TRBD2 (6 bases). Between the trimmed V and J ends, which lost 1 base and 5 bases, there was a span of 11 bases. CDR1 LGHDT and CDR2 YNNKEL come from the germline V gene (reference sequence). This CDR3 is 14 amino acids long. CDR3 nucleotide sequence: TGTGCCAGCAGCCAAGTTGGCGGGGTGGAGACCCAGTACTTC. This gives the protein CASSQVGGVETQYF.

The J gene is TRBJ1-2, the V gene TRBV2; weak D call: TRBD1 (6 bases). The ends were cut back, 6 bases at V and 4 bases at J, with 15 bases in the middle. CDR1 is SNHLY and CDR2 is FYNNEI in the germline V gene. The CDR3 is made up of 14 amino acids. The CDR3 sequence is CASSPGQLFYGYTF. Here the CDR3 DNA reads TGTGCCAGCAGCCCCGGACAGCTTTTCTATGGCTACACCTTC.

The V call is TRBV3-1 (or the pseudogene TRBV3-2), the J call TRBJ2-7; a possible D gene is TRBD1 (5 bases). V gave up 0 bases and J gave up 0 bases, with 9 bases separating them. Germline V gives CDR1 LGHDT, CDR2 YNNKEL (reference sequence). This CDR3 spans 15 amino acids. The CDR3 nucleotides are TGTGCCAGCAGCCAAGAACAGGATCTCTCCTACGAGCAGTACTTC. Translating gives CASSQEQDLSYEQYF.

This chain links TRBV6-4 with TRBJ2-5; TRBD2 matches 13 bases. V shed 6 bases and J 4 bases; nucleotides not matched to a gene: 14. The V gene's germline CDR1 is MRHNA and CDR2 SNTAGT. CDR3 length equals 18 residues. CDR3 DNA: TGTGCCAGCAGCGATACTAGCGGGGGGGCGAGGACCGGAGAGACCCAGTACTTC. This encodes CASSDTSGGARTGETQYF.

In this sample, this clone turned up once. V is TRBV14 and J is TRBJ1-1; D not resolved. This CDR3 has 14 amino acids. V lost 2 bases and J lost 4, with 11 bases in between. Germline CDR1 and CDR2: SGHDN and FVKESK. The CDR3 DNA reads as TGTGCCAGCAGCCAAAGTGCGAGTCTCACTGAAGCTTTCTTT. It yields the protein CASSQSASLTEAFF.

CDR3 residues: CASSQEGDGNYNEQFF. The CDR3 coding sequence is TGTGCCAGCAGCCAAGAGGGAGACGGAAACTACAATGAGCAGTTCTTC. The chain links TRBV4-2 to TRBJ2-1; TRBD2 is a possible D gene (5 bases). Germline assignment: CDR1 LGHNA and CDR2 YNFKEQ. This CDR3 region has 16 residues. With 0 bases removed from V and 3 bases from J, the gap between germline ends came to 12 bases.

This sequence joins TRBV5-1 and TRBJ1-3; D is unclear. With 4 bases removed from V and 0 bases from J, the gap between germline ends came to 11 bases. The CDR3 length is 15 residues. Germline lookup yields CDR1 SGHRS and CDR2 YFSETQ. This CDR3 is CASSAAGDSGNTIYF. CDR3 bases: TGCGCCAGCAGCGCGGCCGGGGACTCTGGAAACACCATATATTTT.

This chain connects TRBV4-1 to TRBJ1-2; the match to TRBD1 covers 8 bases. V dropped 4 bases and J dropped 2; count of bases not matched to a gene: 9. CDR1 and CDR2 (germline): MGHRA, YSYEKL. This CDR3 is 16 amino acids long. CDR3 coding DNA: TGCGCCAGCAGCCGAGGAACGGGACAGGCGAACTATGGCTACACCTTC. Protein sequence: CASSRGTGQANYGYTF.

The chain uses TRBV30 and TRBJ1-6, with TRBD1 matching 10 bases. J lost 6 bases, V lost 7 bases, and 6 bases had no gene match. In germline, CDR1 is GTSNPN, CDR2 SVGIG (reference sequence). CDR3 length: 14 residues. The DNA of the CDR3 is TGTGCCTCCCATTGGGACAGGGGTAATTCACCCCTCCACTTT. This codes for CASHWDRGNSPLHF.

The gene calls are TRBV10-3 and TRBJ2-3; D is perhaps TRBD1 (5 bases). There are 14 residues in the CDR3. In germline, CDR1 is ENHRY, CDR2 SYGVKD. The V end lost 7 bases, the J end lost 4 bases, and 15 bases lay between the germline ends. CDR3 in amino acids: CAITDSQSADTQYF. The CDR3, as DNA: TGTGCCATCACCGACAGTCAATCAGCAGATACGCAGTATTTT.

This clone was seen only once. The J gene is TRBJ2-2, the V gene TRBV19; no clear D. Germline values: CDR1 LNHDA, CDR2 SQIVND (reference sequence). V dropped 3 bases and J dropped 3 bases, with 5 bases sitting between them. This CDR3 spans 13 amino acids. DNA of the CDR3: TGTGCCAGTAGTATGTCCGACACCGGGGAGCTGTTTTTT. It specifies CASSMSDTGELFF.

The chain employs TRBV7-2 and TRBJ1-1; tentative D call: TRBD1 (6 bases). V gave up 1 base and J gave up 4 bases, with 13 bases separating them. The CDR3 contains 15 residues. Germline values: CDR1 SGHTA, CDR2 FQGNSA. Written as DNA, the CDR3 is TGTGCCAGCAGCTTAGGCTCAGGGGTGAGCACTGAAGCTTTCTTT. It specifies CASSLGSGVSTEAFF. The complete variable domain, with remaining parts taken from reference TRBV7-2 and TRBJ1-1, reads GAGVSQSPSNKVTEKGKDVELRCDPISGHTALYWYRQSLGQGLEFLIYFQGNSAPDKSGLPSDRFSAERTGGSVSTLTIQRTQQEDSAVYLCASSLGSGVSTEAFFGQGTRLTVV.

The chain links TRBV19 to TRBJ1-4; tentatively, D is TRBD1 (5 bases). The germline V gene has CDR1 LNHDA and CDR2 SQIVND (reference sequence). This CDR3 region has 14 residues. V was trimmed by 4 bases and J by 8 bases, leaving 14 bases between them. Here the CDR3 DNA reads TGTGCCAGTAGTAGAACAGGAGGGGAGGAAAAACTGTTTTTT. It specifies CASSRTGGEEKLFF.

The chain has TRBV19 and TRBJ2-1; TRBD2 matches 10 bases. The V gene end was trimmed by 2 bases and the J gene end by 4 bases; junction bases not matched to a gene: 5. Germline V gives CDR1 LNHDA, CDR2 SQIVND (reference sequence). This CDR3 is 16 amino acids long. This CDR3 is CASSIITSGIYNEQFF. The CDR3 DNA follows: TGTGCCAGTAGTATAATAACTAGCGGGATTTACAATGAGCAGTTCTTC.

The chain couples TRBV28 to TRBJ2-7, with D perhaps matching TRBD1 (5 bases). V was cut by 7 bases and J by 7 bases, with 17 bases left in between. Germline V gene sequence: CDR1 MDHEN, CDR2 SYDVKM. CDR3 length: 13 amino acids. CDR3 nucleotides: TGTGCCAGCACCATACCGGGTAGGGGAGAGCAGTACTTC. Its protein is CASTIPGRGEQYF.

Only one count was recorded for this clone. This chain links TRBV5-4 with TRBJ1-1; a weak D match, TRBD1 (5 bases). With 6 bases removed from V and 1 base from J, the gap between germline ends came to 7 bases. This CDR3 spans 12 amino acids. The germline gives CDR1 SGHNT, CDR2 YYREEE (reference sequence). CDR3 amino acids: CASTGSNTEAFF. The DNA for the CDR3 is TGTGCCAGCACAGGGTCGAACACTGAAGCTTTCTTT.

The chain employs TRBV5-8 and TRBJ2-1; TRBD1 matches 7 bases. This CDR3 comprises 16 residues. Looked up from germline, CDR1 is SGHTS and CDR2 is YDEGEE. The V gene end was trimmed by 4 bases and the J gene end by 12 bases; junction bases not matched to a gene: 19. CDR3 bases: TGTGCCAGCAGCGTCGACCGACAGGGTCCCCAGGCGCGGCAGTTCTTC. Protein: CASSVDRQGPQARQFF.

The gene calls are TRBV19 and TRBJ1-6, with D perhaps matching TRBD1 (5 bases). Germline V gene data show CDR1 as LNHDA and CDR2 as SQIVND (reference sequence). The V end lost 3 bases, the J end lost 7 bases, and 13 bases lay between the germline ends. The CDR3 totals 15 residues. The CDR3 DNA reads as TGTGCCAGTAGTATCGAACAGGCTCGCAATTCACCCCTCCACTTT. Encoded protein: CASSIEQARNSPLHF.

The chain couples TRBV5-4 to TRBJ1-1; D is undetermined. Germline-derived CDR1 and CDR2 are SGHNT and YYREEE (reference sequence). With 0 bases removed from V and 1 base from J, the gap between germline ends came to 10 bases. The CDR3 has 15 amino acids. CDR3 loop: CASSLAQLENTEAFF. The CDR3 region has the DNA TGTGCCAGCAGCTTGGCCCAACTCGAGAACACTGAAGCTTTCTTT.